The 3 T cell receptor beta chains below all came from one sample that was sequenced in a study of blood T cell repertoires in COVID-19. The assay was immunoSEQ multiplex PCR, and TCRdb's table has in-frame clones only and misses some. Among over 110,000 clones listed, 88% were seen once. Sequencing was carried out using peripheral blood. Every receptor here comes from a human donor in a cohort sampled during active COVID-19.

The chain is built from TRBV7-8 and TRBJ1-3; D is undetermined. The CDR3 runs to 14 residues. Germline CDR1 reads SGHVS; CDR2 reads FQNEAQ. V shed 4 bases and J shed 5 bases, with 12 bases lying between them. The CDR3 nucleotides are TGTGCCAGCAGCTCTGCGACACCGAGAAACACCATATATTTT. It is translated as CASSSATPRNTIYF.

This rearrangement joins TRBV4-3 to TRBJ1-1; perhaps TRBD1 as D (5 bases). The length of the CDR3 is 14 residues. Germline assignment: CDR1 LGHNA and CDR2 YSLEER. Trimming pared 3 bases from V and 2 bases from J, leaving 10 bases between. This CDR3 reads CASSHGGINTEAFF. The DNA for the CDR3 is TGCGCCAGCAGCCACGGGGGGATTAACACTGAAGCTTTCTTT.

This chain uses TRBV6-6 with TRBJ2-7; the D gene is possibly TRBD1 (7 bases). Germline assignment: CDR1 MNHNY and CDR2 SVGAGI (reference sequence). The CDR3 is 15 amino acids. The V gene lost 10 bases and the J gene lost 1 base, with 20 bases spanning the gap. The CDR3 loop reads CATMRDRLTSYEQYF. The CDR3 DNA reads TGTGCCACCATGCGGGACAGATTAACATCCTACGAGCAGTACTTC.